These 27 T cell receptor beta chains were sequenced from one sample in a study of shared clonotypes between healthy human individuals. Libraries were prepared by immunoSEQ multiplex PCR; TCRdb keeps only in-frame clonotypes and omits some of them. The table shows 950,000 to 1,300,000 clones, with around 76% occurring only once. Input material: memory CD4+ T cells sorted from blood. Documented subset: CD45RA-negative fraction. These receptors originate from a man between 18 and 29 years old in good health.

Note on this clone: Distinct nucleotide sequences in the sample also encode this CDR3. The chain joins TRBV5-1 to TRBJ2-2, with D perhaps matching TRBD2 (5 bases). Trimming removed 0 bases from V and 1 base from J, with 10 bases in between. The CDR3 extends over 16 amino acids. In germline, CDR1 is SGHRS, CDR2 YFSETQ. CDR3 residues: CASSLATGLNTGELFF. The DNA of the CDR3 is TGCGCCAGCAGCTTGGCTACGGGATTGAACACCGGGGAGCTGTTTTTT.

This clone was detected a few times. The DNA of the CDR3 is TGTGCCAGCAGTTACCCTTCGGGACAGGGTCGTGGCTACACCTTC. The encoded protein is CASSYPSGQGRGYTF. This chain links TRBV6-5 with TRBJ1-2; 9 nucleotides align to TRBD1. The CDR3 totals 15 residues. The germline V gene has CDR1 MNHEY and CDR2 SVGAGI. The V segment lost 2 bases and the J segment 7 bases; nucleotides outside the gene matches: 8.

The chain uses TRBV11-2 and TRBJ2-4; a possible D gene is TRBD1 (5 bases). V gave up 5 bases and J gave up 0 bases, with 14 bases separating them. CDR3 length: 16 residues. CDR1 is SGHAT and CDR2 is FQNNGV in the germline V gene. The CDR3 is CASSPIKQVAKNIQYF. In DNA form, the CDR3 reads TGTGCCAGCAGCCCTATAAAACAGGTAGCCAAAAACATTCAGTACTTC.

CDR3 coding DNA: TGTGCCAGCAGTCGGACAGCCATCGATTCACCCCTCCACTTT. As protein: CASSRTAIDSPLHF. The chain links TRBV6-1 to TRBJ1-6; TRBD1 is a possible D gene (6 bases). This CDR3 has 14 residues. Per the germline V gene, CDR1 is MNHNS and CDR2 is SASEGT. V was pared by 5 bases and J by 8 bases, with 13 bases between.

V usage is TRBV9 and J usage is TRBJ2-7; 8 bases fit TRBD1. After removal of 4 bases from V and 6 bases from J, the junction contained 12 bases not matched to a gene. CDR1 and CDR2 from the germline V gene are SGDLS and YYNGEE. This CDR3 comprises 15 residues. CDR3 sequence: CASSRGQGSLGEQYF. The CDR3 DNA follows: TGTGCCAGCAGCCGAGGACAGGGATCCTTAGGCGAGCAGTACTTC.

The V call is TRBV25-1, the J call TRBJ2-3; maybe TRBD2 (6 bases). The V gene's germline CDR1 is MGHDK and CDR2 SYGVNS. V was cut by 6 bases and J by 3 bases, with 16 bases left in between. The CDR3 runs to 15 residues. CDR3 amino acids: CASSSLGGGTDTQYF. Here the CDR3 DNA reads TGTGCCAGCAGCTCCCTCGGGGGTGGGACAGATACGCAGTATTTT.

J is TRBJ1-1 and V is TRBV2; D unclear. The CDR3 is made up of 13 amino acids. Trimming cost V 7 bases and J 4 bases, with 13 bases left between them. The germline gives CDR1 SNHLY, CDR2 FYNNEI. The CDR3 bases are TGTGCCAGCAAGGAGGTGTTGCGCACTGAAGCTTTCTTT. It translates to CASKEVLRTEAFF.

The chain combines TRBV7-2 with TRBJ2-2; perhaps TRBD1 as D (5 bases). Trimming shortened V by 5 bases and J by 5 bases, and 9 bases separated the two germline ends. This CDR3 is built from 13 residues. Germline V gives CDR1 SGHTA, CDR2 FQGNSA. DNA of the CDR3: TGTGCCAGCAGCCCCCGACAGACCGGGGAGCTGTTTTTT. Residues: CASSPRQTGELFF.

This clone turned up a few times. This chain connects TRBV2 to TRBJ1-1, with TRBD1 matching 9 bases. The CDR3 loop spans 14 amino acids. With 4 bases clipped from V and 4 bases from J, the junction kept 4 bases outside the gene matches. Germline CDR1 SNHLY, CDR2 FYNNEI. CDR3 loop: CASSGGTGTTEAFF. The CDR3 DNA is TGTGCCAGCAGTGGGGGGACAGGGACCACTGAAGCTTTCTTT.

In regard to this clone: Just one base apart from a much larger clone, this may be a read error. Other nucleotide sequences in the sample specify the same CDR3. The chain carries TRBV7-2 and TRBJ2-5; 8 bases match TRBD1. CDR1 and CDR2 from the germline V gene are SGHTA and FQGNSA. CDR3 length: 14 amino acids. Trimming cost V 4 bases and J 4 bases; bases outside gene matches: 5. CDR3 nucleotide sequence: TGTGCCAGCAGCTCCGGGACAGGTAGAGAGACCCAGTACTTC. It encodes CASSSGTGRETQYF.

The chain carries TRBV9 and TRBJ2-3; D is possibly TRBD2 (5 bases). Germline V lookup: CDR1 SGDLS, CDR2 YYNGEE. V lost 0 bases and J lost 0, with 14 bases in between. This CDR3 is built from 17 residues. CDR3 sequence reads: CASSVGRQITSTDTQYF. In DNA, the CDR3 is TGTGCCAGCAGCGTAGGGAGGCAGATAACTAGCACAGATACGCAGTATTTT.

In this sample, this clone turned up many times. The CDR3 region has the DNA TGTGCCAGCTCAGTACAGGGGGGGAACACTGAAGCTTTCTTT. This encodes CASSVQGGNTEAFF. The gene calls are TRBV18 and TRBJ1-1; 8 positions agree with TRBD1. The CDR3 contains 14 residues. With V trimmed by 5 bases and J by 1 base, 3 bases remained unmatched. Germline CDR1 KGHSH, CDR2 LQKENI. Using reference TRBV18 and TRBJ1-1 for the parts outside the CDR3, the full variable domain is NAGVMQNPRHLVRRRGQEARLRCSPMKGHSHVYWYRQLPEEGLKFMVYLQKENIIDESGMPKERFSAEFPKEGPSILRIQQVVRGDSAAYFCASSVQGGNTEAFFGQGTRLTVV.

The rearrangement joins TRBV2 to TRBJ2-2, with 10 bases identical to TRBD1. V gave up 4 bases and J gave up 1 base; unmatched junction bases: 0. The CDR3 totals 15 residues. Germline V gives CDR1 SNHLY, CDR2 FYNNEI. Written as DNA, the CDR3 is TGTGCCAGCAGTGGGACAGGGGGGAACACCGGGGAGCTGTTTTTT. Translated, it gives CASSGTGGNTGELFF.

The CDR3 here is CASSLDGRVGTEAFF. CDR3 nucleotides: TGCGCCAGCAGCTTGGATGGCAGGGTCGGCACTGAAGCTTTCTTT. The gene calls are TRBV5-1 and TRBJ1-1, with D possibly being TRBD1 (5 bases). The germline V gene has CDR1 SGHRS and CDR2 YFSETQ. The V end lost 0 bases, the J end lost 4 bases, and 13 bases lay between the germline ends. The CDR3 sequence is 15 residues long.

This clone was observed once. The same CDR3 is also encoded by other DNA sequences in this sample. V gene TRBV5-1 combines with J gene TRBJ1-1, with 7 positions matching TRBD1. V dropped 5 bases and J dropped 0; count of bases not matched to a gene: 4. The length of the CDR3 is 14 residues. The V gene's germline CDR1 is SGHRS and CDR2 YFSETQ. The CDR3 reads CASSPTGMNTEAFF. The CDR3 nucleotides read TGCGCCAGCAGTCCGACAGGGATGAACACTGAAGCTTTCTTT.

This chain joins TRBV25-1 and TRBJ1-4, with TRBD1 as a possible D gene (5 bases). Germline assignment: CDR1 MGHDK and CDR2 SYGVNS. V was clipped by 4 bases and J by 5 bases, with 17 bases between them. This CDR3 region has 16 residues. DNA of the CDR3: TGTGCCAGCAGTGTCCTTGAGGGGCACTTCAATGAAAAACTGTTTTTT. This sequence encodes CASSVLEGHFNEKLFF.

The genes are TRBV6-1 and TRBJ1-5, with D uncertain. CDR3 size: 13 residues. The V end was cut by 4 bases, the J end by 5 bases, with 9 bases between. The germline V gene has CDR1 MNHNS and CDR2 SASEGT. The CDR3: CASSVLEDQPQHF. The CDR3 bases are TGTGCCAGCAGTGTGCTCGAGGATCAGCCCCAGCATTTT.

The rearrangement uses TRBV19 and TRBJ2-7, with D maybe TRBD2 (5 bases). The CDR3 is 12 residues long. Trimming took 5 bases from V and 2 from J, leaving 7 bases between them. Per the germline V gene, CDR1 is LNHDA and CDR2 is SQIVND (reference sequence). The CDR3, as DNA: TGTGCCAGTAGTTTAGCGCCCTACGAGCAGTACTTC. This translates into CASSLAPYEQYF.

The V gene is TRBV15, the J gene TRBJ2-1, with TRBD2 matching over 7 bases. The germline gives CDR1 LNHNV, CDR2 YYDKDF (reference sequence). V lost 0 bases to trimming and J lost 8 bases; unmatched junction nucleotides: 10. The CDR3 contains 16 residues. The CDR3 nucleotides read TGTGCCACCAGCAGAGATTGGCGGGGGACCGCCCATGAGCAGTTCTTC. Translation gives CATSRDWRGTAHEQFF.

The CDR3 DNA reads as TGCGCCAGCAGCCAAGGGGTAGCGGGAGTATCCTACGAGCAGTACTTC. As protein: CASSQGVAGVSYEQYF. The J gene is TRBJ2-7, the V gene TRBV4-1, with 9 nucleotides matching TRBD2. CDR3 length: 16 residues. Germline CDR1 and CDR2: MGHRA and YSYEKL. The V segment lost 1 base and the J segment 1 base; nucleotides outside the gene matches: 5.

The chain combines TRBV28 with TRBJ2-2, with 7 bases identical to TRBD2. This CDR3 has 15 residues. CDR1 and CDR2 (germline): MDHEN, SYDVKM. J gave up 6 bases and V 3 bases, and 7 bases lay outside the gene matches. The CDR3 DNA reads TGTGCCAGCAGTTTTAGGTTCGGGGGGTCCGGGGAGCTGTTTTTT. Translating it yields CASSFRFGGSGELFF.

This chain connects TRBV5-1 to TRBJ2-6; D is uncertain. Per germline, CDR1 SGHRS and CDR2 YFSETQ. The CDR3 has 15 amino acids. V lost 1 base and J lost 2, with 7 bases in between. This chain's CDR3 is CASSLIEPGANVLTF. CDR3 in DNA: TGCGCCAGCAGCTTGATCGAGCCTGGGGCCAACGTCCTGACTTTC. Supplemented by reference TRBV5-1 and TRBJ2-6, the full variable domain reads KAGVTQTPRYLIKTRGQQVTLSCSPISGHRSVSWYQQTPGQGLQFLFEYFSETQRNKGNFPGRFSGRQFSNSRSEMNVSTLELGDSALYLCASSLIEPGANVLTFGAGSRLTVL.

The CDR3 region has the DNA TGCGCCAGCAGCGGCGGTGTGGTCACGACGAACACTGAAGCTTTCTTT. It translates to CASSGGVVTTNTEAFF. The genes are TRBV5-1 and TRBJ1-1; D ambiguous. CDR1 is SGHRS, CDR2 YFSETQ, per germline. The V gene lost 4 bases and the J gene lost 1 base, with 17 bases spanning the gap. CDR3 length equals 16 residues.

This clone was picked up a small number of times. Other nucleotide sequences in the sample specify the same CDR3. The CDR3 reads CASSLEPRNEQFF. CDR3 in DNA: TGTGCCAGCAGCTTAGAGCCCCGCAATGAGCAGTTCTTC. The rearrangement links TRBV7-2 to TRBJ2-1; D ambiguous. The ends were cut back, 1 base at V and 6 bases at J, with 7 bases in the middle. The germline V gene has CDR1 SGHTA and CDR2 FQGNSA. This CDR3 is 13 amino acids long.

This clone was observed a few times. The chain has TRBV5-5 and TRBJ1-2; D unclear. Germline CDR1 is SGHKS and CDR2 is YYEKEE (reference sequence). Trimming removed 6 bases at V and 0 bases at J, with 9 bases between. This CDR3 has 13 amino acids. The CDR3 DNA is TGTGCCAGCAACCGGGAAACTAACTATGGCTACACCTTC. It is translated as CASNRETNYGYTF.

The gene calls are TRBV19 and TRBJ1-1, with D possibly matching TRBD1 (5 bases). Germline V gene data show CDR1 as LNHDA and CDR2 as SQIVND (reference sequence). V lost 6 bases and J 6 bases, leaving 17 bases between the germline ends. This CDR3 region has 14 residues. CDR3 DNA sequence: TGTGCCAGTAGCATTACCGGGACCCCACCTGAAGCTTTCTTT. It specifies CASSITGTPPEAFF.

The rearrangement uses TRBV15 and TRBJ1-5, with D hard to call. The CDR3 runs to 15 residues. Trimming removed 0 bases at V and 2 bases at J, with 8 bases between. Germline V CDR1 and CDR2: LNHNV, YYDKDF (reference sequence). The CDR3 sequence: CATSRDRFGNQPQHF. In DNA, the CDR3 is TGTGCCACCAGCAGAGATAGGTTTGGCAATCAGCCCCAGCATTTT.